This T cell receptor (beta chain) was captured by sequencing in a study of beta chain features in type 1 diabetes. Study background: Researchers looked at about 110 million sorted cells across all samples.

What was sequenced were expressed TCRB transcripts, since all of the isolated RNA had been reverse transcribed. About 3.5 million reads per sample on average were obtained from naive, central memory and regulatory T cell samples. Sequenced by immunoSEQ multiplex PCR; TCRdb stores in-frame clones only, minus some. This table has a few hundred thousand clones, around 9.6% appearing once. The germline V and J ends were trimmed by 1 base and 8 bases, with 18 bases remaining between them. CDR1 and CDR2 from the germline V gene are SGHTA and FQGNSA. The CDR3 sequence is 16 residues long. This clone has a count of ten or more. What it binds is unknown. CD45RO/CCR7/CD25/CD127/CD95/CD27 separated CD4+ naive, central memory, regulatory and stem cell-like memory cells by sorting. Study-wide points: Researchers report that Type 1 diabetes patients had moderately but significantly shorter TCRB CDR3s across all four CD4+ subsets.

The chain is built from TRBV7-2 and TRBJ2-1; D call uncertain. Sequencing used central memory CD4+ T cells from blood. This clonotype originated in a man aged 25 to 40 with type 1 diabetes. The CDR3 here is CASSLEITIPGDEQFF. CDR3 in DNA: TGTGCCAGCAGCTTAGAGATCACTATCCCTGGCGATGAGCAGTTCTTC.